Reported below is one TCR beta chain. J lost 2 bases, V lost 5 bases, and 7 bases had no gene match. This CDR3 has 18 residues. The V gene's germline CDR1 is SGHVS and CDR2 FQNEAQ. The data were taken from a study of shared clonotypes between healthy human individuals. In the study overall: Researchers assigned three CD4 naive, three CD4 memory, two CD8 naive and one CD8 memory plate to each donor.

Study donors comprised healthy, HIV-negative adults devoid of recent acute infection or vaccination. This table comes from immunoSEQ multiplex PCR, and its TCRdb copy is limited to in-frame clones, with some not included. The sample carries a few million clones, more than 80% recorded once. The clonotype comes from a man aged 18 to 30 in good health. Some clones in this sample may be carry-over from other donors' samples. The rearrangement uses TRBV7-8 and TRBJ2-6; 12 bases align to TRBD2. The material sequenced was naive CD4+ T cells from PBMCs. The sample's subset: CD45RA+ positively selected. The CDR3 loop reads CASSIGLAGPTGANVLTF. The CDR3 DNA is TGTGCCAGCAGCATTGGACTAGCGGGGCCGACTGGGGCCAACGTCCTGACTTTC.